Each of the 17 T cell receptor beta chains below was sequenced from the same sample in a study of regulatory T cells in long-lasting Graves disease. The time point was: persistent/refractory GD, antithyroid drugs over 5 years with positive TRAb. Generation of the TCR library employed RNA extracted from PBMCs. Building the TCR beta libraries relied on iRepertoire HTBI primers, and CDR3 regions underwent Arm-PCR. TCRdb ran MiXCR on the multiplex PCR reads and lists one entry per CDR3 protein. The sample includes 700,000 or so distinct CDR3 sequences, around 30% of them seen just once. Source: peripheral blood mononuclear cells (PBMCs), taken when the disease was refractory, from a patient treated with antithyroid drugs. The receptors were sampled from a female donor with Graves disease.

The chain combines TRBV6-5 with TRBJ1-1; D may be TRBD1 (5 bases). The CDR3 totals 15 residues. Germline CDR1 reads MNHEY; CDR2 reads SVGAGI. The V gene lost 2 bases and the J gene lost 2 bases, with 12 bases spanning the gap. The CDR3 DNA is TGTGCCAGCAGTTACCCGCGACAGAGAAACACTGAAGCTTTCTTT. The encoded protein is CASSYPRQRNTEAFF.

This clonotype was seen a few times. The rearrangement links TRBV7-8 to TRBJ1-1; D remains ambiguous. V was clipped by 0 bases and J by 10 bases, with 12 bases between them. Germline CDR1 is SGHVS and CDR2 is FQNEAQ. This CDR3 has 13 amino acids. CDR3 DNA sequence: TGTGCCAGCAGCTTAGCGGTAGGAGGGCGAGCTTTCTTT. As protein: CASSLAVGGRAFF. The whole variable domain, filled in from reference TRBV7-8 and TRBJ1-1, reads GAGVSQSPRYKVAKRGQDVALRCDPISGHVSLFWYQQALGQGPEFLTYFQNEAQLDKSGLPSDRFFAERPEGSVSTLKIQRTQQEDSAVYLCASSLAVGGRAFFGQGTRLTVV.

This clonotype appeared a few times. The chain uses TRBV6-2 or TRBV6-3 and TRBJ1-1; the D is unclear. Germline CDR1 is MNHEY and CDR2 is SVGEGT. The germline V and J ends were trimmed by 10 bases and 1 base, with 13 bases remaining between them. The CDR3 sequence is 13 residues long. The CDR3 region is CATTQWGNTEAFF. The CDR3 coding sequence is TGTGCCACAACACAGTGGGGGAACACTGAAGCTTTCTTT.

The V call is TRBV29-1, the J call TRBJ1-4; D possibly corresponds to TRBD1 (5 bases). This CDR3 contains 13 residues. Germline values: CDR1 SQVTM, CDR2 ANQGSEA. V lost 0 bases to trimming and J lost 6 bases, with 8 bases between them. Here the CDR3 reads CSVEDRDYEKLFF. CDR3 bases: TGCAGCGTTGAAGACAGGGATTATGAAAAACTGTTTTTT.

The chain is built from TRBV15 and TRBJ1-1; TRBD1 aligns across 9 bases. V shed 4 bases, J shed 5 bases, and the junction held 5 bases outside the gene matches. This CDR3 has 14 residues. Germline V CDR1 and CDR2: LNHNV, YYDKDF (reference sequence). CDR3 in amino acids: CATSTGQGRTEAFF. The CDR3 DNA reads as TGTGCCACCAGCACCGGACAGGGGAGGACTGAAGCTTTCTTT. Combining the CDR3 with reference TRBV15 and TRBJ1-1 gives the whole variable domain DAMVIQNPRYQVTQFGKPVTLSCSQTLNHNVMYWYQQKSSQAPKLLFHYYDKDFNNEADTPDNFQSRRPNTSFCFLDIRSPGLGDTAMYLCATSTGQGRTEAFFGQGTRLTVV.

The chain couples TRBV29-1 to TRBJ1-6; D may be TRBD1 (6 bases). This CDR3 contains 16 residues. Germline loops: CDR1 SQVTM, CDR2 ANQGSEA. Trimming took off 0 bases at V and 8 bases at J, with 17 bases between the two ends. CDR3 protein: CSVEDKVGTTDSPLHF. The CDR3 DNA is TGCAGCGTTGAAGATAAGGTGGGGACAACGGATTCACCCCTCCACTTT.

A few counts support this clonotype. The chain carries TRBV20-1 and TRBJ2-7, with D maybe TRBD1 (6 bases). Per germline, CDR1 DFQATT and CDR2 SNEGSKA (reference sequence). The V end was cut by 0 bases, the J end by 4 bases, with 16 bases between. CDR3 size: 15 residues. In DNA form, the CDR3 reads TGCAGTGCTAGAGATTCTGGGGGACACCGATACGAGCAGTACTTC. This codes for CSARDSGGHRYEQYF.

Turning to this clonotype: One base away lies a much larger clone, so this may be a sequencing read error. V and J are TRBV6-1 and TRBJ2-1; weak D call: TRBD2 (6 bases). Germline V gene sequence: CDR1 MNHNS, CDR2 SASEGT. The CDR3 has 12 residues. Trimming pared 9 bases from V and 13 bases from J, leaving 19 bases between. The CDR3 bases are TGTGCCAGTGCTTCGGGAGCCGAGACCCAGTTCTTC. Translated: CASASGAETQFF.

This sequence joins TRBV3-1 and TRBJ2-5, with 11 bases identical to TRBD2. The trim removed 2 bases at V and 4 bases at J, leaving 6 bases unmatched. From germline, CDR1 is LGHDT and CDR2 YNNKEL (reference sequence). The CDR3 runs 16 residues. Here the CDR3 reads CASSQLSGRAGETQYF. The CDR3 DNA follows: TGTGCCAGCAGCCAACTTAGCGGGAGGGCCGGAGAGACCCAGTACTTC.

This clonotype was counted a single time. V is TRBV29-1 and J is TRBJ1-1; D might be TRBD1 (6 bases). This CDR3 comprises 13 residues. Trimming left V 4 bases short and J 1 base short, with 10 bases between. Germline CDR1 is SQVTM and CDR2 is ANQGSEA. The CDR3 DNA reads as TGCAGCGTTGTAGGGGGGGGGAACACTGAAGCTTTCTTT. Protein sequence: CSVVGGGNTEAFF.

This clonotype was observed a handful of times. This chain joins TRBV9 and TRBJ1-4, with D possibly TRBD1 on 5 matching bases. With 4 bases removed from V and 10 bases from J, the gap between germline ends came to 14 bases. Germline CDR1 is SGDLS and CDR2 is YYNGEE. The CDR3 extends over 13 amino acids. CDR3 bases: TGTGCCAGCAGCCCGAACGGGAGGGGAAAACTGTTTTTT. Its translation is CASSPNGRGKLFF.

This clonotype was seen many times. The rearrangement links TRBV28 to TRBJ2-7; 8 positions match TRBD1. This CDR3 has 15 amino acids. Per germline, CDR1 MDHEN and CDR2 SYDVKM. Germline trimming cut 2 bases from V and 0 bases from J; bases unmatched to any gene: 3. CDR3 amino acids: CASSLGDRNSYEQYF. In DNA form, the CDR3 reads TGTGCCAGCAGTTTAGGGGACAGGAACTCCTACGAGCAGTACTTC.

This clonotype occurred a few times. The chain recombines TRBV10-3 with TRBJ1-5; tentatively, D is TRBD1 (6 bases). V was cut by 5 bases and J by 2 bases, with 13 bases left in between. This CDR3 is 15 amino acids long. The V gene's germline CDR1 is ENHRY and CDR2 SYGVKD. As DNA, the CDR3 is TGTGCCATCAGTCCACAGGGCCTTGGCAATCAGCCCCAGCATTTT. It encodes CAISPQGLGNQPQHF.

This clonotype was picked up many times. V usage is TRBV28 and J usage is TRBJ1-2, with 7 bases fitting TRBD1. Germline V gene lookup returns CDR1 MDHEN and CDR2 SYDVKM. The CDR3 totals 13 residues. V lost 7 bases to trimming and J lost 8 bases; unmatched junction nucleotides: 10. CDR3 bases: TGTGCCAGCACTCCCGACAGGGTATCGGGCTACACCTTC. Translated: CASTPDRVSGYTF.

There are a few counts of this clonotype. The V gene is TRBV12-3 or TRBV12-4, the J gene TRBJ2-2; 11 nucleotides align to TRBD2. CDR3 size: 15 residues. The junction had 6 bases not matched to a gene; V was cut back by 7 bases and J by 5 bases. CDR3 bases: TGTGCCAGCACCTTTAGCGGGAGGGATACCGGGGAGCTGTTTTTT. Translation: CASTFSGRDTGELFF.

This chain connects TRBV27 to TRBJ1-2, with 7 bases fitting TRBD1. Germline assignment: CDR1 MNHEY and CDR2 SMNVEV (reference sequence). The CDR3 runs 15 residues. V lost 7 bases and J lost 5; bases outside the gene matches: 13. The CDR3 here is CASTPYLQGGYGYTF. CDR3 DNA sequence: TGTGCCAGCACCCCATATCTCCAGGGGGGGTATGGCTACACCTTC.

This clonotype has at least ten counts. The chain joins TRBV12-3 or TRBV12-4 to TRBJ2-5; a weak D match, TRBD2 (5 bases). The CDR3 runs 12 residues. The ends were cut back, 5 bases at V and 5 bases at J, with 9 bases in the middle. The DNA for the CDR3 is TGTGCCAGCAGTCGTGGACTGGAGACCCAGTACTTC. Encoded protein: CASSRGLETQYF.